This is a list of T cell receptor beta chains from one sample in a study of beta chain features in type 1 diabetes. Assay: immunoSEQ multiplex PCR; the TCRdb copy retains only in-frame clones and omits some. The sample contains 300,000 to 400,000 clones, about 12% of which appear only once. Sequences were obtained from naive CD4+ T cells from blood. These receptors came from a man aged 18 to 29 in good health. CDR3s include the opening cysteine and the closing phenylalanine or tryptophan. The order of the fields is D gene, J gene, V gene, clone size, CDR3 DNA, CDR3 protein. The D gene is left open where the match is weak. Size tells how often a clone was seen (once, few, many) or the class of an expanded clone, and some rows leave it out.

D gene: TRBD1; J gene: TRBJ2-7; V gene: TRBV7-9; clone size: NA; CDR3 DNA: TGTGCCAGCAGATTTCCCGGGACAGAGTCCTACGAGCAGTACTTC; CDR3 protein: CASRFPGTESYEQYF
D gene: NA; J gene: TRBJ2-5; V gene: TRBV30; clone size: NA; CDR3 DNA: TGTGCCTGGGGTAACGGGGTGGAGGAGACCCAGTACTTC; CDR3 protein: CAWGNGVEETQYF
D gene: TRBD1; J gene: TRBJ1-2; V gene: TRBV28; clone size: few; CDR3 DNA: TGTGCCACCGGGGACAGCTATGGCTACACCTTC; CDR3 protein: CATGDSYGYTF
D gene: NA; J gene: TRBJ2-7; V gene: TRBV5-1; clone size: NA; CDR3 DNA: TGCGCCAGCAGCAAATCGAGTCAGGCTCCCTACGAGCAGTACTTC; CDR3 protein: CASSKSSQAPYEQYF
D gene: NA; J gene: TRBJ1-4; V gene: TRBV7-8; clone size: NA; CDR3 DNA: TGTGCCAGCAGCTTAGAGGCAGGGGCCCCTAATGAAAAACTGTTTTTT; CDR3 protein: CASSLEAGAPNEKLFF
D gene: TRBD2; J gene: TRBJ2-7; V gene: TRBV5-1; clone size: few; CDR3 DNA: TGCGCCAGCACCGGGACTAGCAACGGCGAGCAGTACTTC; CDR3 protein: CASTGTSNGEQYF
D gene: TRBD1; J gene: TRBJ2-7; V gene: TRBV7-9; clone size: NA; CDR3 DNA: TGTGCCAGCAGCTTAGTAAGAAGGGCAGGGGGCGTCGAGCAGTACTTC; CDR3 protein: CASSLVRRAGGVEQYF
D gene: TRBD2; J gene: TRBJ2-3; V gene: TRBV4-1; clone size: NA; CDR3 DNA: TGCGCCAGCAGCCCTCTACCCGGGACTAGAAGCACAGATACGCAGTATTTT; CDR3 protein: CASSPLPGTRSTDTQYF
D gene: TRBD1; J gene: TRBJ2-7; V gene: TRBV9; clone size: NA; CDR3 DNA: TGTGCCAGCAGCGCTCGGGACAGTTTCTCCTACGAGCAGTACTTC; CDR3 protein: CASSARDSFSYEQYF
D gene: NA; J gene: TRBJ2-7; V gene: TRBV6-1; clone size: few; CDR3 DNA: TGTGCCAGCAGTGAATTTGGTGGCGGCGAGCAGTACTTC; CDR3 protein: CASSEFGGGEQYF
D gene: NA; J gene: TRBJ1-4; V gene: TRBV28; clone size: NA; CDR3 DNA: TGTGCCAGCAGTTTAAGGGGGATCGCAACTAATGAAAAACTGTTTTTT; CDR3 protein: CASSLRGIATNEKLFF
D gene: TRBD2; J gene: TRBJ2-5; V gene: TRBV7-2; clone size: few; CDR3 DNA: TGTGCCAGCAGATTTAGCGGGAGTCACGAGACCCAGTACTTC; CDR3 protein: CASRFSGSHETQYF
D gene: TRBD1; J gene: TRBJ2-5; V gene: TRBV19; clone size: few; CDR3 DNA: TGTGCCAGTAGTATAACGGGACAGGGAGAGACCCAGTACTTC; CDR3 protein: CASSITGQGETQYF
D gene: TRBD1; J gene: TRBJ2-7; V gene: TRBV28; clone size: NA; CDR3 DNA: TGTGCCAGCAGTTTCCCGGGACAGACCTACGAGCAGTACTTC; CDR3 protein: CASSFPGQTYEQYF
D gene: TRBD2; J gene: TRBJ2-5; V gene: TRBV6-5; clone size: NA; CDR3 DNA: TGTGCCAGCAAACTGACTAGCGGGAGTGGGGAGACCCAGTACTTC; CDR3 protein: CASKLTSGSGETQYF
D gene: TRBD1; J gene: TRBJ2-1; V gene: TRBV19; clone size: few; CDR3 DNA: TGTGCCAGTAGTCGGGACAGGGGAACAGATGAGCAGTTCTTC; CDR3 protein: CASSRDRGTDEQFF
D gene: NA; J gene: TRBJ1-4; V gene: TRBV28; clone size: NA; CDR3 DNA: TGTGCCAGCAGTACAAGGAGCGGCGGGCTGAATGAAAAACTGTTTTTT; CDR3 protein: CASSTRSGGLNEKLFF
D gene: TRBD2; J gene: TRBJ2-3; V gene: TRBV5-1; clone size: NA; CDR3 DNA: TGCGCCAGCAGCTTGGAACTAGCGGGGGGGCCAGATACGCAGTATTTT; CDR3 protein: CASSLELAGGPDTQYF
D gene: NA; J gene: TRBJ1-1; V gene: TRBV6-6; clone size: NA; CDR3 DNA: TGTGCCAGCAGTCAGAGTGGAGAGAACACTGAAGCTTTCTTT; CDR3 protein: CASSQSGENTEAFF
D gene: TRBD1; J gene: TRBJ1-4; V gene: TRBV4-2; clone size: few; CDR3 DNA: TGTGCCAGCAGCCCCGGACAGGGGGCGAATGAAAAACTGTTTTTT; CDR3 protein: CASSPGQGANEKLFF
D gene: NA; J gene: TRBJ2-1; V gene: TRBV9; clone size: few; CDR3 DNA: TGTGCCAGCAGCGGCTTAACCGAAGGGGATGAGCAGTTCTTC; CDR3 protein: CASSGLTEGDEQFF
D gene: TRBD2; J gene: TRBJ2-1; V gene: TRBV7-9; clone size: NA; CDR3 DNA: TGTGCCAGCAGCTCACCTCTAGCGGGAGTGTCCAACAATGAGCAGTTCTTC; CDR3 protein: CASSSPLAGVSNNEQFF
D gene: TRBD1; J gene: TRBJ2-3; V gene: TRBV28; clone size: NA; CDR3 DNA: TGTGCCAGCCGGGACAGACTCACAGATACGCAGTATTTT; CDR3 protein: CASRDRLTDTQYF
D gene: TRBD2; J gene: TRBJ2-7; V gene: TRBV4-3; clone size: few; CDR3 DNA: TGCGCCAGCAGCGCCCGACTAGCGGGGGGGAACCTATGCGAGCAGTACTTC; CDR3 protein: CASSARLAGGNLCEQYF
D gene: TRBD1; J gene: TRBJ2-3; V gene: TRBV7-2; clone size: NA; CDR3 DNA: TGTGCCAGCAGCCCTACAGGGGACACAGATACGCAGTATTTT; CDR3 protein: CASSPTGDTDTQYF
D gene: TRBD1; J gene: TRBJ2-2; V gene: TRBV7-9; clone size: NA; CDR3 DNA: TGTGCCAGCAGCTTAGTACGGGACAGTGCGAACACCGGGGAGCTGTTTTTT; CDR3 protein: CASSLVRDSANTGELFF
D gene: TRBD1; J gene: TRBJ1-1; V gene: TRBV29-1; clone size: NA; CDR3 DNA: TGCAGCGTTGAGGCAAGACAGGGAAACACTGAAGCTTTCTTT; CDR3 protein: CSVEARQGNTEAFF
D gene: NA; J gene: TRBJ2-5; V gene: TRBV11-1; clone size: NA; CDR3 DNA: TGTGCCAGCAGCCAACAGGGTTTACAAGAGACCCAGTACTTC; CDR3 protein: CASSQQGLQETQYF
D gene: NA; J gene: TRBJ2-7; V gene: TRBV4-2; clone size: NA; CDR3 DNA: TGTGCCAGCAGCCATGACTTGACTAGCTCCTACGAGCAGTACTTC; CDR3 protein: CASSHDLTSSYEQYF
D gene: TRBD2; J gene: TRBJ2-7; V gene: TRBV10-3; clone size: NA; CDR3 DNA: TGTGCCATCAGGGGGGGGTCCTACGAGCAGTACTTC; CDR3 protein: CAIRGGSYEQYF